This entry features one TCR beta chain sequence. The sample is drawn from a study of PD-1 and CTLA-4 blockade in melanoma. There are 16 residues in the CDR3. V gave up 7 bases and J gave up 3 bases, with 20 bases separating them. Germline lookup yields CDR1 MDHEN and CDR2 SYDVKM. Sequenced by immunoSEQ multiplex PCR; TCRdb stores in-frame clones only, minus some. The profile shows some 30,000 clones, about 87% of them singletons. This rearrangement joins TRBV28 to TRBJ2-3; weak D call: TRBD1 (7 bases). The receptor was derived from a human donor with melanoma. Sample: CD8+ T cells from peripheral blood, taken from a patient given anti-PD-1 treatment. The CDR3 reads CASNPLEGASTDTQYF. The DNA of the CDR3 is TGTGCCAGCAACCCCCTGGAGGGGGCGTCGACAGATACGCAGTATTTT.